Each of the 2 T cell receptor beta chains below was sequenced from the same sample in a study of OX40 agonist ivuxolimab in advanced cancers. Clones were read by immunoSEQ multiplex PCR, and TCRdb kept only the in-frame ones, dropping some. This sample carries about 34,000 clones, about nine tenths of them seen once, and the ten largest clones take approximately 9.1%. This specimen was CD4+ or CD8+ T cells sorted from blood, taken in a trial of the OX40 agonist ivuxolimab. Every receptor here comes from an adult with an advanced solid tumor such as melanoma, head and neck, liver or kidney cancer.

This chain connects TRBV18 to TRBJ2-2; TRBD1 is a possible D gene (5 bases). In germline, CDR1 is KGHSH, CDR2 LQKENI. The V end was cut by 8 bases, the J end by 3 bases, with 13 bases between. The CDR3 consists of 14 residues. The CDR3 reads CASVEQEYTGELFF. The CDR3 nucleotides are TGTGCCAGCGTCGAACAGGAATACACCGGGGAGCTGTTTTTT.

This clone has a single count. The chain couples TRBV7-3 to TRBJ1-6; perhaps TRBD1 as D (6 bases). The germline V gene has CDR1 SGHTA and CDR2 FQGTGA. The CDR3 covers 15 residues. V lost 3 bases and J lost 10, with 16 bases in between. The CDR3 is CASSLKGPGGSPLHF. The CDR3 bases are TGTGCCAGCAGCTTGAAAGGGCCTGGGGGCTCACCCCTCCACTTT.